One sample yielded the 10 T cell receptor beta chains listed below, sequenced in a study of lung T cells in sarcoidosis with Löfgren's syndrome. TCRdb independently ran MiXCR on the reads; one entry per CDR3 protein. The sample includes 60,000 or so distinct CDR3 sequences, approximately 22% of them seen just once. The material sequenced was CD4+ T cells from PBMCs. The receptors were sampled from a human donor with sarcoidosis (Löfgren's syndrome or another form), or a control subject (not recorded which).

The gene calls are TRBV5-6 and TRBJ2-7; a weak D match, TRBD2 (5 bases). Trimming removed 4 bases at V and 6 bases at J, with 11 bases between. The CDR3 loop spans 12 amino acids. CDR1 is SGHDT and CDR2 is YYEEEE in the germline V gene. CDR3 sequence reads: CASSQTRGEQYV. The DNA for the CDR3 is TGTGCCAGCAGCCAGACTCGGGGCGAGCAGTACGTC.

Worth noting for this clonotype: One junction end does not reproduce the germline sequence, and a read error may be involved. The rearrangement joins TRBV19 to TRBJ1-2, with 12 bases matching TRBD1. The CDR3 has 15 residues. Germline CDR1 is LNHDA and CDR2 is SQIVND (reference sequence). The CDR3 nucleotides are TGTGCCAATAGTCGGGACAGGGGGCAATGGAGAGGCTACACCTTC. As protein: CANSRDRGQWRGYTF.

This clonotype was counted ten times or more. V and J are TRBV6-1 and TRBJ2-7, with D tentatively TRBD1 (5 bases). The V gene's germline CDR1 is MNHNS and CDR2 SASEGT. CDR3 size: 14 residues. V was clipped by 5 bases and J by 12 bases, with 23 bases between them. The CDR3 spells CASSPGGPQAPGYF. The CDR3 coding sequence is TGTGCCAGCAGTCCCGGCGGACCACAGGCGCCCGGGTACTTC.

This clonotype has just a few counts. V is TRBV9 and J is TRBJ2-1; D is uncertain. V dropped 0 bases and J dropped 6 bases, with 7 bases sitting between them. In germline, CDR1 is SGDLS, CDR2 YYNGEE. CDR3 size: 13 residues. Here the CDR3 reads CASSVGGGNEQFF. CDR3 coding DNA: TGTGCCAGCAGCGTAGGCGGCGGCAATGAGCAGTTCTTC. Full variable domain (outside the CDR3, taken from reference TRBV9 and TRBJ2-1): DSGVTQTPKHLITATGQRVTLRCSPRSGDLSVYWYQQSLDQGLQFLIQYYNGEERAKGNILERFSAQQFPDLHSELNLSSLELGDSALYFCASSVGGGNEQFFGPGTRLTVL.

The chain is built from TRBV19 and TRBJ1-2; D remains unclear. With 7 bases removed from V and 0 bases from J, the gap between germline ends came to 12 bases. The CDR3 runs to 14 residues. Germline lookup yields CDR1 LNHDA and CDR2 SQIVND (reference sequence). The CDR3 DNA sequence: TGTGCCAGTAATTGGATACACACTAACTATGGCTACACCTTC. Translating it yields CASNWIHTNYGYTF. The full variable domain, rest sourced from reference TRBV19 and TRBJ1-2, is DGGITQSPKYLFRKEGQNVTLSCEQNLNHDAMYWYRQDPGQGLRLIYYSQIVNDFQKGDIAEGYSVSREKKESFPLTVTSAQKNPTAFYLCASNWIHTNYGYTFGSGTRLTVV.

Note on this clonotype: One end of the junction varies from germline; a read error may be responsible. This chain joins TRBV3-1 and TRBJ2-3; 7 nucleotides match TRBD2. Germline-derived CDR1 and CDR2 are LGHDT and YNNKEL (reference sequence). The CDR3 runs 14 residues. The CDR3 sequence is CASSPSGSTDTRYF. DNA for the CDR3: TGTGCCAGCAGCCCTAGCGGTAGCACAGATACGCGGTATTTT.

The chain carries TRBV12-3 or TRBV12-4 and TRBJ1-5; unclear D gene. V dropped 1 base and J dropped 2 bases, with 12 bases sitting between them. CDR3 length: 16 residues. The CDR3 sequence is CASSLGTGSGNQPQHF. The CDR3 nucleotides are TGTGCCAGCAGTTTAGGGACCGGGTCTGGCAATCAGCCCCAGCATTTT.

This clonotype was seen repeatedly, ten times or more. The J gene is TRBJ2-3, the V gene TRBV6-6; no reliable D call. V was pared by 0 bases and J by 4 bases, with 5 bases between. Germline CDR1 is MNHNY and CDR2 is SVGAGI (reference sequence). The CDR3 contains 13 residues. The CDR3 loop reads CASSYSMADTQYF. In nucleotides, the CDR3 is TGTGCCAGCAGTTACTCGATGGCAGATACGCAGTATTTT.

The count of this clonotype is one. Germline is not matched at one junction end, which may reflect a read error. The V gene is TRBV2, the J gene TRBJ2-2; D possibly corresponds to TRBD2 (5 bases). This CDR3 comprises 15 residues. CDR1 and CDR2 (germline): SNHLY, FYNNEI. As DNA, the CDR3 is TGTGCCCGCAGTGAAGTCAGGAGAGGGACCGGGGAGCTGTTTTTT. Translating gives CARSEVRRGTGELFF.

Ten or more counts support this clonotype. This chain links TRBV11-1 with TRBJ2-1; TRBD2 agrees at 8 bases. CDR1 and CDR2 from the germline V gene are SGHAT and FQDESV (reference sequence). V shed 9 bases, J shed 2 bases, and the junction held 9 bases outside the gene matches. The length of the CDR3 is 15 residues. The CDR3 DNA is TGTGCCAGTGGCGAACGGCGGGAGGCCTACAATGAGCAGTTCTTC. It codes for CASGERREAYNEQFF.